A selection of T cell receptor beta chains follows, all from one sample in a study of blood T cell repertoires in COVID-19. The method was immunoSEQ multiplex PCR; TCRdb's version includes in-frame clones alone and lacks a portion of them. The data hold approximately 150,000 clones, with approximately 81% observed a single time. The specimen sequenced was PBMCs or T cells enriched from blood (not recorded which). These receptors were taken from a woman aged 45-65 years who had recovered from COVID-19. The CDR3 runs from the conserved cysteine through the conserved F or W. The D gene is left open where the match is weak. The size entry is marked missing in some rows and otherwise reads once, few, many or a size class.

CDR3 protein	CDR3 DNA	clone size	D gene	V gene	J gene
CASTSGTTGTDTQYF	TGTGCCAGCACCTCCGGGACTACCGGCACAGATACGCAGTATTTT	NA	TRBD2	TRBV6-5	TRBJ2-3
CASSFGVGGELFF	TGTGCCAGCAGCTTCGGGGTGGGCGGGGAGCTGTTTTTT	NA	NA	TRBV6-2/TRBV6-3	TRBJ2-2
CASSPSGASGNTIYF	TGTGCCAGCAGCCCATCGGGAGCCTCTGGAAACACCATATATTTT	NA	NA	TRBV7-3	TRBJ1-3
CSVVEGLTGNTIYF	TGCAGCGTTGTCGAGGGCCTCACTGGAAACACCATATATTTT	NA	NA	TRBV29-1	TRBJ1-3
CAISESEQGNAEAFF	TGTGCCATCAGTGAGTCGGAACAGGGGAACGCTGAAGCTTTCTTT	NA	TRBD1	TRBV10-3	TRBJ1-1
CATSRGLRQPQHF	TGTGCCACCTCAAGGGGGCTTCGGCAGCCCCAGCATTTT	NA	TRBD1	TRBV19	TRBJ1-5
CASSQGYGGYTF	TGTGCCAGCAGCCAGGGTTATGGTGGCTACACCTTC	NA	NA	TRBV12-3/TRBV12-4	TRBJ1-2
CASSSRGDTDTQYF	TGTGCCAGCAGCTCACGCGGGGACACAGATACGCAGTATTTT	NA	NA	TRBV9	TRBJ2-3
CATRDRGQREKLFF	TGTGCCACCCGGGACAGGGGGCAGCGTGAAAAACTGTTTTTT	NA	TRBD1	TRBV10-3	TRBJ1-4
CASSYRSSGNNEQFF	TGTGCCAGCAGTTACAGGTCTAGCGGGAACAATGAGCAGTTCTTC	NA	TRBD2	TRBV6-5	TRBJ2-1
CASSVDLLGDEQFF	TGTGCCAGCAGCGTAGACCTCCTCGGAGATGAGCAGTTCTTC	NA	NA	TRBV9	TRBJ2-1
CASSQDFTGPQYF	TGTGCCAGCAGCCAGGACTTTACAGGGCCGCAGTATTTT	NA	NA	TRBV6-5	TRBJ2-3
CASSFRSYNSPLHF	TGTGCCAGCAGTTTCCGGTCCTATAATTCACCCCTCCACTTT	NA	NA	TRBV27	TRBJ1-6
CASTRTTYGYTF	TGTGCCAGCACTCGAACAACCTATGGCTACACCTTC	NA	NA	TRBV28	TRBJ1-2
CASSYLADSYNEQFF	TGTGCCAGCAGCTATCTAGCGGACTCCTACAATGAGCAGTTCTTC	NA	TRBD2	TRBV11-2	TRBJ2-1
CASSPQLGTGGPGELFF	TGCGCCAGCAGCCCGCAGCTCGGGACAGGGGGACCGGGGGAGCTGTTTTTT	NA	TRBD1	TRBV4-3	TRBJ2-2
CASSLFRDPGQRKRSGNTIYF	TGTGCCAGCAGTTTATTCCGGGACCCGGGACAGCGCAAAAGATCTGGAAACACCATATATTTT	NA	TRBD1	TRBV28	TRBJ1-3
CASSFRAGNSPLHF	TGTGCCAGCAGTTTCAGGGCGGGGAATTCACCCCTCCACTTT	NA	NA	TRBV27	TRBJ1-6
CASSPGGVGSYEQYF	TGTGCCAGCTCCCCCGGGGGGGTAGGCAGCTACGAGCAGTACTTC	once	TRBD2	TRBV28	TRBJ2-7
CASSLDPGSYEQYF	TGTGCCAGCAGCTTGGATCCCGGGTCCTACGAGCAGTACTTC	NA	NA	TRBV5-6	TRBJ2-7
CASSRGQGFEAFF	TGTGCCAGCAGCCGCGGACAGGGGTTTGAAGCTTTCTTT	NA	TRBD1	TRBV14	TRBJ1-1
CASSPESEARKSTEAFF	TGTGCCAGCAGCCCCGAGTCAGAGGCTCGGAAAAGCACTGAAGCTTTCTTT	NA	NA	TRBV4-2	TRBJ1-1
CASSFGAGGADTQYF	TGTGCCAGCAGCTTCGGAGCGGGGGGCGCAGATACGCAGTATTTT	NA	TRBD2	TRBV11-3	TRBJ2-3
CASSLGYGERSQETQYF	TGTGCCAGCAGCTTAGGGTACGGAGAACGTTCCCAAGAGACCCAGTACTTC	NA	NA	TRBV11-2	TRBJ2-5
CASRLPGEVGYTF	TGTGCCAGCAGGCTTCCAGGGGAAGTTGGCTACACCTTC	few	NA	TRBV12-3/TRBV12-4	TRBJ1-2
CASSRTVPTDTQYF	TGTGCCAGCAGTCGGACTGTTCCGACAGATACGCAGTATTTT	few	NA	TRBV6-6	TRBJ2-3
CASSLGLKEGYTF	TGTGCCAGCAGCTTAGGGTTGAAGGAGGGCTACACCTTC	NA	NA	TRBV7-9	TRBJ1-2
CSVDGEGTDTQYF	TGCAGCGTTGATGGGGAGGGCACAGATACGCAGTATTTT	NA	NA	TRBV29-1	TRBJ2-3
CAISVEGFRSGGTEAFF	TGTGCCATCAGTGTGGAGGGGTTTAGGTCTGGGGGGACTGAAGCTTTCTTT	NA	NA	TRBV10-3	TRBJ1-1
CAISESTEVHQPQHF	TGTGCCATCAGTGAGTCGACAGAGGTTCATCAGCCCCAGCATTTT	NA	NA	TRBV10-3	TRBJ1-5
CASSRGLGELFF	TGTGCCAGCAGCAGAGGCCTCGGGGAGCTGTTTTTT	once	NA	TRBV9	TRBJ2-2
CSARVGSWHEQFF	TGCAGTGCTCGTGTTGGTAGCTGGCATGAGCAGTTCTTC	NA	NA	TRBV20-1	TRBJ2-1
CAISGDFDTDTQYF	TGTGCCATCTCGGGAGACTTCGACACAGATACGCAGTATTTT	NA	NA	TRBV10-3	TRBJ2-3
CAISDGLSSYNEQFF	TGTGCCATCAGTGATGGACTGAGCTCCTACAATGAGCAGTTCTTC	NA	NA	TRBV10-3	TRBJ2-1
CASSLTWQGAGNTIYF	TGTGCCAGCAGCCTAACGTGGCAGGGGGCTGGAAACACCATATATTTT	NA	TRBD1	TRBV7-9	TRBJ1-3
CASSLAYGRSDYGYTF	TGTGCCAGCAGCTTGGCCTATGGCAGGTCGGACTATGGCTACACCTTC	NA	NA	TRBV5-8	TRBJ1-2
CASSLFGLAGSTDTQYF	TGTGCCAGCAGTTTATTCGGACTAGCGGGGAGCACAGATACGCAGTATTTT	NA	TRBD2	TRBV27	TRBJ2-3
CASSKFGQGTLTEAFF	TGTGCCAGTAGTAAATTCGGACAGGGGACGCTCACTGAAGCTTTCTTT	NA	TRBD1	TRBV19	TRBJ1-1
CASSRDSISGNTIYF	TGTGCCAGCAGCCGGGACAGTATATCTGGAAACACCATATATTTT	NA	TRBD1	TRBV3-1/TRBV3-2	TRBJ1-3
CASSLDGSAGGRNIQYF	TGTGCCAGCAGCTTAGACGGGAGTGCAGGAGGGAGAAACATTCAGTACTTC	NA	NA	TRBV7-2	TRBJ2-4
CASSSQGYGYTF	TGTGCCAGCAGTTCACAGGGTTATGGCTACACCTTC	NA	NA	TRBV12-3/TRBV12-4	TRBJ1-2
CASSGPGTSGPDTQYF	TGTGCCAGCAGTGGGCCCGGGACTAGCGGACCAGATACGCAGTATTTT	once	TRBD2	TRBV25-1	TRBJ2-3
CASSSNREKVEKLFF	TGTGCCAGCAGCTCGAACAGGGAAAAGGTTGAAAAACTGTTTTTT	NA	NA	TRBV7-9	TRBJ1-4
CASSLAHGGTGELFF	TGTGCCAGCAGCTTAGCTCACGGGGGCACCGGGGAGCTGTTTTTT	few	NA	TRBV11-2	TRBJ2-2
CASSLASPHRGPSYGYTF	TGTGCCAGCAGCTTAGCGTCCCCCCACAGGGGGCCCAGCTATGGCTACACCTTC	NA	TRBD1	TRBV7-9	TRBJ1-2
CASRQAAYNEQFF	TGTGCCAGCAGGCAGGCAGCCTACAATGAGCAGTTCTTC	NA	NA	TRBV2	TRBJ2-1
CASTLTGTGYGYTF	TGTGCCAGCACTTTAACCGGGACAGGGTATGGCTACACCTTC	NA	TRBD1	TRBV28	TRBJ1-2
CASRINERTEAFF	TGCGCCAGCCGAATTAATGAGCGAACTGAAGCTTTCTTT	NA	NA	TRBV4-1	TRBJ1-1
CASSQASIPLGSYNEQFF	TGTGCCAGCAGCCAAGCTAGTATCCCTTTGGGTTCCTACAATGAGCAGTTCTTC	once	NA	TRBV14	TRBJ2-1
CASSFAGGRTDTQYF	TGTGCCAGCAGCTTTGCGGGGGGGCGGACAGATACGCAGTATTTT	NA	TRBD2	TRBV3-1/TRBV3-2	TRBJ2-3
CASRSLWTGELFF	TGTGCCAGCCGGAGTTTATGGACCGGGGAGCTGTTTTTT	NA	NA	TRBV6-5	TRBJ2-2
CASSISDDTEQFF	TGTGCCAGTAGTATATCGGATGACACTGAGCAGTTCTTC	NA	NA	TRBV19	TRBJ2-1
CASMVQGARTEAFF	TGTGCCAGCATGGTCCAGGGGGCGCGGACTGAAGCTTTCTTT	few	TRBD1	TRBV6-5	TRBJ1-1
CASSQQGSSYNSPLHF	TGTGCCAGCAGCCAACAAGGGAGCTCCTATAATTCACCCCTCCACTTT	NA	NA	TRBV11-3	TRBJ1-6
CASSPSGQSSYEQYF	TGCGCCAGCAGTCCCTCGGGACAGAGCTCCTACGAGCAGTACTTC	NA	TRBD1	TRBV5-1	TRBJ2-7
CASSEGLGPGQPQHF	TGTGCCAGCAGTGAAGGTTTGGGCCCCGGTCAGCCCCAGCATTTT	NA	NA	TRBV6-1	TRBJ1-5
CASSSRSEQYF	TGTGCCAGCAGTTCTCGGAGCGAGCAGTACTTC	NA	NA	TRBV28	TRBJ2-7
CASSPRGSGSYIYEQFF	TGTGCCAGTAGTCCACGGGGTAGCGGGAGTTATATCTATGAGCAGTTCTTC	NA	TRBD2	TRBV19	TRBJ2-1
CASSYIGGQGFEAFF	TGTGCCAGCAGTTACATTGGGGGACAGGGATTTGAAGCTTTCTTT	NA	TRBD1	TRBV6-5	TRBJ1-1
CASSVGEAATEAFF	TGTGCCAGCAGCGTTGGAGAAGCGGCCACTGAAGCTTTCTTT	NA	NA	TRBV9	TRBJ1-1